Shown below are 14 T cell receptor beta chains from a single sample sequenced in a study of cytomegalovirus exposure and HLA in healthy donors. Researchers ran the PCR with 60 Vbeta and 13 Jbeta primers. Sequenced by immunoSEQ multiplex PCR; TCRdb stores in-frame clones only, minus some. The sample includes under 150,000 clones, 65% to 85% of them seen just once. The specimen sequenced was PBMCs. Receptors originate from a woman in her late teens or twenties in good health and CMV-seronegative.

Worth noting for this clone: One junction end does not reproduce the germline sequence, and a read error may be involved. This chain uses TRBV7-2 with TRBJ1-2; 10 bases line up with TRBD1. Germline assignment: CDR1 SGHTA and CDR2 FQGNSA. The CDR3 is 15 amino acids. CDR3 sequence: CASSIRQGAGEGYSF. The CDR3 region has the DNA TGTGCCAGCAGCATAAGACAGGGGGCAGGGGAGGGCTACTCCTTC.

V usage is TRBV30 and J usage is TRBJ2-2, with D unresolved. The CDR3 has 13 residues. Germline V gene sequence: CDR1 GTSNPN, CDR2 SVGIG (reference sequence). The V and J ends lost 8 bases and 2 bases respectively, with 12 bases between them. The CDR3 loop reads CALRSLNTGELFF. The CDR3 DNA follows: TGTGCCCTCCGAAGCCTTAACACCGGGGAGCTGTTTTTT.

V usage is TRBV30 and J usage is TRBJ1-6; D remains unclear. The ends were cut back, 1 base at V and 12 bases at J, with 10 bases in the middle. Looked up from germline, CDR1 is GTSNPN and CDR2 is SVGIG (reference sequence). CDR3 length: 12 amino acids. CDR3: CAWSDRVLPLHF. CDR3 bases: TGTGCCTGGAGTGACCGGGTTCTACCCCTCCACTTT.

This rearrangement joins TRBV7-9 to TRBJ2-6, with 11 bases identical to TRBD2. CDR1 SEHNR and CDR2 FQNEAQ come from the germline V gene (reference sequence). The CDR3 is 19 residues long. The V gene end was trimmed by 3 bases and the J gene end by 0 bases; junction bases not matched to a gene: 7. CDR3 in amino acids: CASSFTTSGGFSGANVLTF. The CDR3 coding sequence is TGTGCCAGCAGCTTCACCACTAGCGGGGGTTTCTCTGGGGCCAACGTCCTGACTTTC.

The CDR3 here is CASSLGTRDSQYF. As DNA, the CDR3 is TGTGCCAGCAGTCTAGGGACTCGTGATTCGCAGTATTTT. V usage is TRBV28 and J usage is TRBJ2-3, with D perhaps matching TRBD2 (6 bases). V lost 5 bases and J 10 bases, leaving 16 bases between the germline ends. The CDR3 contains 13 residues. Germline CDR1 reads MDHEN; CDR2 reads SYDVKM.

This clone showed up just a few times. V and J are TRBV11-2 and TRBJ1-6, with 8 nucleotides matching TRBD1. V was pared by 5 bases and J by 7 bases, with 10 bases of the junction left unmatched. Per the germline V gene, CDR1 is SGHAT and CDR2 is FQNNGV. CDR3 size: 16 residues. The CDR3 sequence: CASSLIRTGLNSPLHF. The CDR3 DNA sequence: TGTGCCAGCAGCCTAATCCGGACAGGGCTAAATTCACCCCTCCACTTT.

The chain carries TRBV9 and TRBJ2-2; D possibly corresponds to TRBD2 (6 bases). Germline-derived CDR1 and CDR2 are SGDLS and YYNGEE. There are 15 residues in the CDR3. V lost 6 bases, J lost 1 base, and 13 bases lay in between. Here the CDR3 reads CASTGEVLNTGELFF. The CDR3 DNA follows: TGTGCCAGCACCGGGGAGGTTTTGAACACCGGGGAGCTGTTTTTT.

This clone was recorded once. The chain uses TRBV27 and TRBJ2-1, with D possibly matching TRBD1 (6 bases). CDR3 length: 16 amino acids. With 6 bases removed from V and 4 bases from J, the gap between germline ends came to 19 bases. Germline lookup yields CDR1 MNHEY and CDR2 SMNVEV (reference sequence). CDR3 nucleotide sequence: TGTGCCAGCAGCCCGACTGGGGTGAGGGGGTACAATGAGCAGTTCTTC. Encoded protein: CASSPTGVRGYNEQFF.

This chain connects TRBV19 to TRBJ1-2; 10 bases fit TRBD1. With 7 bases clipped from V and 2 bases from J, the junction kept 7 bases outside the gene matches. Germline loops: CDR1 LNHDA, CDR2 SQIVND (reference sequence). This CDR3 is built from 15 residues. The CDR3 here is CASTQTGGRNYGYTF. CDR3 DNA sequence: TGTGCCAGTACCCAGACAGGGGGCAGGAACTATGGCTACACCTTC.

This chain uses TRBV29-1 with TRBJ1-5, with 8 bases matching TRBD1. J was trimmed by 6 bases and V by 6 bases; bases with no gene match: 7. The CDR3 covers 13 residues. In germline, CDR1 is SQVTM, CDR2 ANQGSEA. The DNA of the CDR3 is TGCAGCGTAACCCGGACAGGGTTTCAGCCCCAGCATTTT. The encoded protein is CSVTRTGFQPQHF.

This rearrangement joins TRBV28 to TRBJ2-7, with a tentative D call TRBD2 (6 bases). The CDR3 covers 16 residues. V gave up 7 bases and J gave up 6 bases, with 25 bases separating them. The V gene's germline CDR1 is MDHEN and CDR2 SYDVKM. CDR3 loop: CASTPPGTRSGGEQYF. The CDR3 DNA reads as TGTGCCAGCACTCCCCCGGGGACTCGCTCAGGCGGCGAGCAGTACTTC.

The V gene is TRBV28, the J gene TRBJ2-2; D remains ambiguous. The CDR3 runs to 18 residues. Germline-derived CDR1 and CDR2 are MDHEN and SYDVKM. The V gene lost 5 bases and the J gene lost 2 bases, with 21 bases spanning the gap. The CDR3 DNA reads TGTGCCAGCAGTGTAAACGGGTCCTTACCCCCAAACACCGGGGAGCTGTTTTTT. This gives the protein CASSVNGSLPPNTGELFF. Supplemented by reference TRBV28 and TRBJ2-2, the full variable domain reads DVKVTQSSRYLVKRTGEKVFLECVQDMDHENMFWYRQDPGLGLRLIYFSYDVKMKEKGDIPEGYSVSREKKERFSLILESASTNQTSMYLCASSVNGSLPPNTGELFFGEGSRLTVL.

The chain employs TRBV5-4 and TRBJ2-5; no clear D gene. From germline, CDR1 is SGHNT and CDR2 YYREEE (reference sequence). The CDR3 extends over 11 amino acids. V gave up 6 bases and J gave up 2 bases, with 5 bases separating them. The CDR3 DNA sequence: TGTGCCAGCACCCAACAAGAGACCCAGTACTTC. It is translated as CASTQQETQYF.

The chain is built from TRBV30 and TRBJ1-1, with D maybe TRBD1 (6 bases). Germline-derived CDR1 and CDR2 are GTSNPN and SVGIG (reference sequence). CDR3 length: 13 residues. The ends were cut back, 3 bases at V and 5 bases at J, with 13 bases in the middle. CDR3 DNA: TGTGCCTGGAGCCCAGGGGCGAGGACTGAAGCTTTCTTT. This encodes CAWSPGARTEAFF.